This T cell receptor beta chain was recorded in a study of blood T cells in healthy people across ages. Germline loops: CDR1 SEHNR, CDR2 FQNEAQ (reference sequence). This CDR3 is built from 13 residues. For this clonotype: The junction shows a germline mismatch at one end, possibly a read error.

The second PCR ran about 6 to 12 cycles with a sample-barcoded 5' primer and J-beta primers. Via MiXCR, TCRdb re-called the 5' RACE reads, giving one row per CDR3 protein. Of about 560,000 distinct CDR3 sequences detected, roughly a quarter appear once; the ten largest clones hold approximately 3.7%. These data were also reused for a study on T cells of mothers and their children.

The chain employs TRBV7-9 and TRBJ2-7; the D gene is possibly TRBD1 (5 bases). The TCR comes from a boy aged 2 to 10 in good health. Sequencing was done on a sample of blood. The CDR3 loop reads CASSLEIGAGQYF. The CDR3 DNA sequence: TGTGCCAGCAGTTTAGAAATAGGGGCAGGGCAGTACTTC. Combining the CDR3 with reference TRBV7-9 and TRBJ2-7 gives the whole variable domain DTGVSQNPRHKITKRGQNVTFRCDPISEHNRLYWYRQTLGQGPEFLTYFQNEAQLEKSRLLSDRFSAERPKGSFSTLEIQRTEQGDSAMYLCASSLEIGAGQYFGPGTRLTVT.